These 17 T cell receptor beta chains came from one sample sequenced in a study of OX40 agonist ivuxolimab in advanced cancers. Sequenced by immunoSEQ multiplex PCR; TCRdb stores in-frame clones only, minus some. In the table there are under 80,000 clones, about 93% of which are singletons. The material was CD4+ or CD8+ T cells sorted from blood, obtained in a trial of the OX40 agonist ivuxolimab. The receptor source for this set is an adult with an advanced solid tumor such as melanoma, head and neck, liver or kidney cancer.

The rearrangement joins TRBV2 to TRBJ2-7; D gene unclear. Per the germline V gene, CDR1 is SNHLY and CDR2 is FYNNEI. V lost 6 bases and J 0 bases, leaving 12 bases between the germline ends. The length of the CDR3 is 14 residues. CDR3 residues: CASRPSSSSYEQYF. The CDR3 DNA reads as TGTGCCAGCAGACCCAGCTCCAGCTCCTACGAGCAGTACTTC.

The chain is built from TRBV7-3 and TRBJ2-3, with D perhaps TRBD1 (6 bases). CDR1 and CDR2 (germline): SGHTA, FQGTGA. V lost 4 bases and J 6 bases, leaving 17 bases between the germline ends. The CDR3 is 15 residues long. CDR3 nucleotides: TGTGCCAGCAGCTCCCAGGGGACGACGGCTGATACGCAGTATTTT. Its protein is CASSSQGTTADTQYF.

The count of this clone is one. The chain links TRBV28 to TRBJ1-5, with a weak D call TRBD1 (5 bases). Germline V CDR1 and CDR2: MDHEN, SYDVKM. The CDR3 has 15 residues. Trimming took 7 bases from V and 7 from J, leaving 20 bases between them. Written as DNA, the CDR3 is TGTGCCAGCACCCCCGGCGGGTCAGAGGGGCAGCCCCAGCATTTT. Its translation: CASTPGGSEGQPQHF.

This chain joins TRBV5-1 and TRBJ2-5; D is possibly TRBD1 (6 bases). This CDR3 has 14 amino acids. Trimming removed 6 bases at V and 3 bases at J, with 15 bases between. Germline lookup yields CDR1 SGHRS and CDR2 YFSETQ. The CDR3 DNA follows: TGCGCCAGCAAGGATCTAAGGACAGAAGAGACCCAGTACTTC. Translation: CASKDLRTEETQYF.

The chain links TRBV19 to TRBJ2-1, with no clear D. Trimming took 3 bases from V and 9 from J, leaving 9 bases between them. The CDR3 consists of 12 residues. CDR1 LNHDA and CDR2 SQIVND come from the germline V gene (reference sequence). Here the CDR3 reads CASSIGPAEQFF. CDR3 DNA: TGTGCCAGTAGTATCGGACCGGCTGAGCAGTTCTTC.

The CDR3 loop is CASSELGQSSYNEQFF. The CDR3 nucleotides read TGCGCCAGCAGCGAACTCGGACAGAGCTCCTACAATGAGCAGTTCTTC. The V call is TRBV5-1, the J call TRBJ2-1; D perhaps matches TRBD1 (6 bases). There are 16 residues in the CDR3. Looked up from germline, CDR1 is SGHRS and CDR2 is YFSETQ. Trimming left V 4 bases short and J 0 bases short, with 14 bases between.

The V and J genes are TRBV5-8 and TRBJ2-5; D gene unclear. Trimming took 4 bases from V and 6 from J, leaving 16 bases between them. Looked up from germline, CDR1 is SGHTS and CDR2 is YDEGEE. The CDR3 runs to 14 residues. The CDR3 reads CASSAFGERKTQYF. As DNA, the CDR3 is TGTGCCAGCAGCGCTTTTGGAGAGAGGAAGACCCAGTACTTC.

This clone was counted a single time. The genes are TRBV6-5 and TRBJ1-3, with D hard to call. The ends were cut back, 0 bases at V and 0 bases at J, with 6 bases in the middle. Germline loops: CDR1 MNHEY, CDR2 SVGAGI. This CDR3 spans 15 amino acids. CDR3 protein: CASSYSPSSGNTIYF. Written as DNA, the CDR3 is TGTGCCAGCAGTTACTCCCCGAGCTCTGGAAACACCATATATTTT.

The chain links TRBV19 to TRBJ1-5, with a weak D call TRBD1 (6 bases). This CDR3 has 13 residues. Germline-derived CDR1 and CDR2 are LNHDA and SQIVND (reference sequence). V gave up 8 bases and J gave up 6 bases, with 14 bases separating them. CDR3 in DNA: TGTGCCAGTCAAGACAGGTTTCCTCAGCCCCAGCATTTT. This translates into CASQDRFPQPQHF.

This clone was found once. The J gene is TRBJ2-7, the V gene TRBV19; TRBD2 might be the D (7 bases). This CDR3 contains 15 residues. V lost 9 bases and J 0 bases, leaving 18 bases between the germline ends. Germline CDR1 reads LNHDA; CDR2 reads SQIVND (reference sequence). The CDR3 DNA sequence: TGTGCCAGCACCGTCGGTGGGGGGGCCTCCTACGAGCAGTACTTC. Residues: CASTVGGGASYEQYF.

For the CDR3, the DNA is TGTGCCAGCGGGGAAGGACTAGCGGGATACTACGAGCAGTACTTC. Amino acid sequence: CASGEGLAGYYEQYF. The V gene is TRBV11-2, the J gene TRBJ2-7; 12 bases line up with TRBD2. V lost 8 bases and J lost 3; bases outside the gene matches: 8. The germline CDR1 and CDR2 sequences are SGHAT and FQNNGV. The CDR3 is made up of 15 amino acids.

The count of this clone is one. The V call is TRBV28, the J call TRBJ2-3; D unresolved. V was clipped by 3 bases and J by 2 bases, with 15 bases between them. The CDR3 runs to 16 residues. Germline-derived CDR1 and CDR2 are MDHEN and SYDVKM. Here the CDR3 reads CASSFFRPTDTDTQYF. The CDR3 coding sequence is TGTGCCAGCAGTTTCTTCCGACCCACCGACACAGATACGCAGTATTTT.

This clone has only a few counts. The chain is built from TRBV19 and TRBJ2-3; possible D gene TRBD2, 6 bases. The CDR3 consists of 17 residues. Per germline, CDR1 LNHDA and CDR2 SQIVND (reference sequence). The V end was cut by 4 bases, the J end by 0 bases, with 17 bases between. The DNA for the CDR3 is TGTGCCAGTAGTACACAGAAAACCGGGACTAGCACAGATACGCAGTATTTT. Its protein is CASSTQKTGTSTDTQYF.

The chain carries TRBV7-2 and TRBJ2-5; possibly TRBD2 for D (5 bases). The end of the DNA aligns better with TRBJ2-7, so the J call may be wrong. This CDR3 has 16 residues. Germline-derived CDR1 and CDR2 are SGHTA and FQGNSA. The CDR3 coding sequence is TGTGCCAGCAGCTTAACCCCACCTCGGGGAAACTACGAGCAGTACTTC. Amino acids: CASSLTPPRGNYEQYF.

The chain is built from TRBV4-2 and TRBJ2-3; 8 nucleotides align to TRBD2. There are 16 residues in the CDR3. Germline-derived CDR1 and CDR2 are LGHNA and YNFKEQ. The V segment lost 1 base and the J segment 5 bases; nucleotides outside the gene matches: 8. CDR3 in DNA: TGTGCCAGCAGCCAAGGGGTCGGGGGGGCCTTAGATACGCAGTATTTT. Amino acids: CASSQGVGGALDTQYF.

CDR3 in DNA: TGTGCCAGCAGCGAGGCGGGAGGGTTACAAGAGACCCAGTACTTC. Translating gives CASSEAGGLQETQYF. The chain is built from TRBV28 and TRBJ2-5; 9 bases are a match to TRBD2. The CDR3 loop spans 15 amino acids. Trimming took 6 bases from V and 2 from J; bases not matched to a gene: 7. Germline lookup yields CDR1 MDHEN and CDR2 SYDVKM. Full variable domain (outside the CDR3, taken from reference TRBV28 and TRBJ2-5): DVKVTQSSRYLVKRTGEKVFLECVQDMDHENMFWYRQDPGLGLRLIYFSYDVKMKEKGDIPEGYSVSREKKERFSLILESASTNQTSMYLCASSEAGGLQETQYFGPGTRLLVL.

Only one count was recorded for this clone. V usage is TRBV7-6 and J usage is TRBJ1-1, with 7 bases fitting TRBD1. CDR3 length equals 13 residues. Looked up from germline, CDR1 is SGHVS and CDR2 is FNYEAQ. V lost 5 bases, J lost 2 bases, and 2 bases stayed unmatched. The CDR3 loop reads CASSGDSNTEAFF. CDR3 bases: TGTGCCAGCAGCGGGGACAGCAACACTGAAGCTTTCTTT.